The rows below give T cell receptor beta chains drawn from one sample of a study of cytomegalovirus exposure and HLA in healthy donors. Method: immunoSEQ multiplex PCR; TCRdb's copy keeps in-frame clones and lacks some. Of approximately 170,000 clones listed, 75% to 90% are singletons. Sequenced sample: PBMCs. The receptors were sampled from a woman aged 45-59 years in good health and CMV-seropositive. CDR3s include the opening cysteine and the closing phenylalanine or tryptophan. D genes are given only for firm matches. Expanded clones get a size class; other rows say once, few or many, or leave the size out.

V: TRBV14
J: TRBJ1-1
size: -
D: -
DNA: TGTGCCAGCAGCCAATACAATGGGGGCCGGGCTTTCTTT
CDR3: CASSQYNGGRAFF

V: TRBV18
J: TRBJ1-3
size: -
D: -
DNA: TGTGCCAGCTCAGAAAGCACCACAGGGTTTGGAAACACCATATATTTT
CDR3: CASSESTTGFGNTIYF

V: TRBV2
J: TRBJ1-2
size: -
D: TRBD1
DNA: TGTGCCAGCGTATGGGGACAGGGGCTTGGCTATGGCTACACCTTC
CDR3: CASVWGQGLGYGYTF

V: TRBV7-8
J: TRBJ2-5
size: -
D: -
DNA: TGTGCCAGCAGCACTGGGGCCCGCCAAGAGACCCAGTACTTC
CDR3: CASSTGARQETQYF

V: TRBV2
J: TRBJ2-3
size: -
D: TRBD2
DNA: TGTGCCAGCAGTTGGACTAGCGGGAGCACAGATACGCAGTATTTT
CDR3: CASSWTSGSTDTQYF

V: TRBV7-6
J: TRBJ1-1
size: -
D: -
DNA: TGTGCCAGCAGCTCCTACAGGGTGTCCACTGAAGCTTTCTTT
CDR3: CASSSYRVSTEAFF

V: TRBV11-2
J: TRBJ2-7
size: -
D: TRBD2
DNA: TGTGCCAGCAGCTTGGGACTAGCGGGAGTGTACGAGCAGTACTTC
CDR3: CASSLGLAGVYEQYF

V: TRBV27
J: TRBJ2-7
size: -
D: TRBD2
DNA: TGTGCCAGCGGAGGGACTAGCGGGACCTCCATGGGGGAGCAGTACTTC
CDR3: CASGGTSGTSMGEQYF

V: TRBV15
J: TRBJ1-3
size: once
D: TRBD1
DNA: TGTGCCACCAGCAAAGGGGGACAGGTCCCGTCTGGAAACACCATATATTTT
CDR3: CATSKGGQVPSGNTIYF

V: TRBV2
J: TRBJ2-1
size: -
D: TRBD2
DNA: TGTGCCAGCAGTGAGACTAGCGGGAGGGCGAATGAGCAGTTCTTC
CDR3: CASSETSGRANEQFF

V: TRBV14
J: TRBJ2-1
size: -
D: TRBD2
DNA: TGTGCCAGCAGCCCCCGGCCGGGACTAGCTGGGTATATTAATGAGCAGTTCTTC
CDR3: CASSPRPGLAGYINEQFF

V: TRBV29-1
J: TRBJ2-3
size: -
D: TRBD2
DNA: TGCAGCGTTGATTCTAGCGGGGGACTCACAGATACGCAGTATTTT
CDR3: CSVDSSGGLTDTQYF

V: TRBV7-2
J: TRBJ2-2
size: -
D: TRBD2
DNA: TGTGCCAGCAGCCTACTAGCGGGAGAGGCCGGGGAGCTGTTTTTT
CDR3: CASSLLAGEAGELFF

V: TRBV19
J: TRBJ2-7
size: few
D: -
DNA: TGTGCCAGTAGTATGGATACAGAACCCCACTACGAGCAGTACTTC
CDR3: CASSMDTEPHYEQYF

V: TRBV7-9
J: TRBJ2-7
size: -
D: -
DNA: TGTGCCAGCAGCACGGGGATCTACGAGCAGTACTTC
CDR3: CASSTGIYEQYF

V: TRBV5-6
J: TRBJ2-1
size: -
D: TRBD2
DNA: TGTGCCAGCAGCGATGGGGACTACGGCAATGAGCAGTTCTTC
CDR3: CASSDGDYGNEQFF

V: TRBV9
J: TRBJ2-5
size: once
D: -
DNA: TGTGCCAGCAGCGTAGGTGGAGAGAAGAGATCGGCCCAGTACTTC
CDR3: CASSVGGEKRSAQYF

V: TRBV7-9
J: TRBJ2-7
size: -
D: TRBD1
DNA: TGTGCCAGCAGCTTAGCCCGGACAGGCCCTCGGGGATACGAGCAGTACTTC
CDR3: CASSLARTGPRGYEQYF

V: TRBV4-2
J: TRBJ2-3
size: -
D: -
DNA: TGTGCCAGCAGCCAAGATGTGGCAGGGGGCACAGATACGCAGTATTTT
CDR3: CASSQDVAGGTDTQYF

V: TRBV6-1
J: TRBJ2-5
size: -
D: -
DNA: TGTGCCAGCAGTGCTAACACCCAGGGGGGTCAGTACTTC
CDR3: CASSANTQGGQYF

V: TRBV6-1
J: TRBJ2-7
size: -
D: -
DNA: TGTGCCAGCACGGTGACGGGGGCCTACGAGCAGTACTTC
CDR3: CASTVTGAYEQYF

V: TRBV7-2
J: TRBJ1-2
size: -
D: -
DNA: TGTGCCAGCAGCTCCACCCTACGGGGGGGAGGCTACACCTTC
CDR3: CASSSTLRGGGYTF

V: TRBV23-1
J: TRBJ1-4
size: -
D: -
DNA: TGCGCCAGCAGTCAATCGTCCCGGGAAAATGAAAAACTGTTTTTT
CDR3: CASSQSSRENEKLFF

V: TRBV7-9
J: TRBJ2-7
size: -
D: TRBD2
DNA: TGTTCCAGCAGCTCGATTAGCGGGAACGACGAGCAGTACTTC
CDR3: CSSSSISGNDEQYF

V: TRBV7-2
J: TRBJ1-2
size: -
D: -
DNA: TGTGCCAGCAGCGAACAGCCAGAGAGTGGCTACACCTTC
CDR3: CASSEQPESGYTF

V: TRBV19
J: TRBJ2-7
size: -
D: TRBD2
DNA: TGTGCCAGTAGTATCGGGACTACCTATTGCGAGCAGTACTTC
CDR3: CASSIGTTYCEQYF

V: TRBV30
J: TRBJ2-7
size: -
D: -
DNA: TGTGCCTGGAGTGGGGCGGGGTCCGCCGAGCAGTACTTC
CDR3: CAWSGAGSAEQYF

V: TRBV18
J: TRBJ1-1
size: -
D: -
DNA: TGTGCCAGCTCGCTTAGCGGGACAACAAACACTGAAGCTTTCTTT
CDR3: CASSLSGTTNTEAFF

V: TRBV9
J: TRBJ1-2
size: few
D: -
DNA: TGTGCCAGCAGCGTAGAAGGCAGGGAGGACTATGGCTACACCTTC
CDR3: CASSVEGREDYGYTF

V: TRBV7-3
J: TRBJ1-2
size: -
D: -
DNA: TGTGCCAGCAGCCCTGGGGGGGATTATGGCTACACCTTC
CDR3: CASSPGGDYGYTF

V: TRBV5-4
J: TRBJ1-2
size: once
D: -
DNA: TGTGCCAGCAGCTTTCAGTATGGCTACACCTTC
CDR3: CASSFQYGYTF

V: TRBV28
J: TRBJ1-4
size: -
D: -
DNA: TGTGCCAGCAGTTTAACGCGACGGGGTGAAAAACTGTTTTTT
CDR3: CASSLTRRGEKLFF

V: TRBV5-6
J: TRBJ2-1
size: -
D: -
DNA: TGTGCCAGCAGCTTGGAGAGGATGTACAATGAGCAGTTCTTC
CDR3: CASSLERMYNEQFF

V: TRBV9
J: TRBJ2-3
size: -
D: TRBD2
DNA: TGTGCCAGCAGCGCTAGCGGGGGCCGCACAGATACGCAGTATTTT
CDR3: CASSASGGRTDTQYF

V: TRBV25-1
J: TRBJ1-2
size: -
D: -
DNA: TGTGCCAGCAGTGCACGTCCGTGGGGCTCTAACTATGGCTACACCTTC
CDR3: CASSARPWGSNYGYTF

V: TRBV6-1
J: TRBJ2-7
size: -
D: -
DNA: TGTGCCAGCAGTGATGGCCCTAGTAACGGATACGAGCAGTACTTC
CDR3: CASSDGPSNGYEQYF

V: TRBV2
J: TRBJ2-1
size: -
D: -
DNA: TGTGCCAGCACTCGGAGGTTGACCGGGACTTACTACAATGAGCAGTTCTTC
CDR3: CASTRRLTGTYYNEQFF

V: TRBV16
J: TRBJ2-7
size: -
D: TRBD2
DNA: TGTGCCAGCAGCCAATCGAAAATAGCGGGAGGGCTGGAGCAGTACTTC
CDR3: CASSQSKIAGGLEQYF

V: TRBV5-1
J: TRBJ1-3
size: -
D: -
DNA: TGCGCCAGCAGCTTCAGCCCTGGGAGTGCTGGAAACACCATATATTTT
CDR3: CASSFSPGSAGNTIYF

V: TRBV4-3
J: TRBJ2-2
size: few
D: -
DNA: TGCGCCAGCAGCCAGGTTATGACAGAAACCGGGGAGCTGTTTTTT
CDR3: CASSQVMTETGELFF

V: TRBV30
J: TRBJ1-2
size: -
D: TRBD1
DNA: TGTGCCTGGAGTCCACAGGGGGCGGGAACCTTC
CDR3: CAWSPQGAGTF